These 13 T cell receptor beta chains originate from one sample sequenced in a study of shared clonotypes between healthy human individuals. The data were produced by immunoSEQ multiplex PCR, yet TCRdb's version contains in-frame clones alone and is incomplete. This table holds 550,000 to 750,000 clones, about 92% found once. Naive CD8 isolation took CD45RO-negative cells positively selected for CCR7 and excluded terminally differentiated effector memory CD45RA+ cells. Sequences were obtained from naive CD8+ T cells sorted from blood. These receptors came from a man under 40 in good health.

The chain joins TRBV29-1 to TRBJ2-7; 9 nucleotides match TRBD2. The CDR3 is 12 amino acids. CDR1 SQVTM and CDR2 ANQGSEA come from the germline V gene. V was pared by 3 bases and J by 5 bases, with 2 bases of the junction left unmatched. The CDR3 spells CSVDLAGDEQYF. In DNA form, the CDR3 reads TGCAGCGTTGACTTAGCGGGAGACGAGCAGTACTTC.

DNA for the CDR3: TGTGCCAGCAGCTTAGGCGACAGGGGAAGCTCCTACGAGCAGTACTTC. Translation gives CASSLGDRGSSYEQYF. V and J are TRBV11-2 and TRBJ2-7, with 8 bases matching TRBD1. The CDR3 totals 16 residues. Germline V CDR1 and CDR2: SGHAT, FQNNGV. Losses at the gene ends were 1 base for V and 0 bases for J; bases not matched to a gene: 5.

The rearrangement joins TRBV19 to TRBJ2-5; weak D call: TRBD1 (5 bases). The germline CDR1 and CDR2 sequences are LNHDA and SQIVND (reference sequence). The germline V and J ends were trimmed by 6 bases and 4 bases, with 9 bases remaining between them. This CDR3 is built from 12 residues. CDR3 residues: CASRKGAETQYF. The DNA of the CDR3 is TGTGCCAGTAGGAAAGGGGCAGAGACCCAGTACTTC.

The table lists this clone with a count of one. The rearrangement uses TRBV7-2 and TRBJ2-1, with 8 bases fitting TRBD2. The CDR3 spans 15 residues. Germline CDR1 is SGHTA and CDR2 is FQGNSA. J lost 0 bases, V lost 5 bases, and 3 bases had no gene match. The CDR3: CASSHSGNSYNEQFF. The CDR3 DNA sequence: TGTGCCAGCAGCCATAGCGGGAACTCCTACAATGAGCAGTTCTTC.

This clone was detected only once. The chain is built from TRBV5-1 and TRBJ1-1, with D perhaps TRBD1 (5 bases). Germline CDR1 SGHRS, CDR2 YFSETQ. The CDR3 is 16 residues long. V was trimmed by 0 bases and J by 7 bases, leaving 19 bases between them. The CDR3 DNA reads as TGCGCCAGCAGCTTGGCCGAAGGCGGGGGGGTTCGTGAAGCTTTCTTT. This encodes CASSLAEGGGVREAFF.

This clone appeared a single time. One junction end does not reproduce the germline sequence, and a read error may be involved. At the DNA level, this CDR3 is encoded by other sequences in the same sample as well. The genes are TRBV4-1 and TRBJ2-5; D is unresolved. The CDR3 covers 15 residues. From germline, CDR1 is MGHRA and CDR2 YSYEKL. Here the CDR3 DNA reads TGTGCCAGCAGCCAGGTATCGGACGGTCAAGAGACCCAGTACTTC. Translated, it gives CASSQVSDGQETQYF.

The V call is TRBV11-2, the J call TRBJ2-5; 10 bases match TRBD2. The V gene's germline CDR1 is SGHAT and CDR2 FQNNGV. Trimming took 6 bases from V and 4 from J; bases not matched to a gene: 8. The CDR3 contains 15 residues. The CDR3 DNA follows: TGTGCCAGCAGTCCCGGGACTAGCGCCGTAGAGACCCAGTACTTC. Amino acids: CASSPGTSAVETQYF. Full variable domain (rest looked up from reference TRBV11-2 and TRBJ2-5): EAGVAQSPRYKIIEKRQSVAFWCNPISGHATLYWYQQILGQGPKLLIQFQNNGVVDDSQLPKDRFSAERLKGVDSTLKIQPAKLEDSAVYLCASSPGTSAVETQYFGPGTRLLVL.

The chain joins TRBV27 to TRBJ1-1; the D is unclear. CDR1 MNHEY and CDR2 SMNVEV come from the germline V gene (reference sequence). Trimming removed 4 bases from V and 12 bases from J, with 12 bases in between. This CDR3 region has 11 residues. CDR3 residues: CASSSWEATFF. In DNA, the CDR3 is TGTGCCAGCAGTTCTTGGGAGGCGACTTTCTTT.

The chain employs TRBV29-1 and TRBJ2-3; a possible D gene is TRBD1 (6 bases). The CDR3 consists of 14 residues. V was pared by 0 bases and J by 5 bases, with 12 bases between. CDR1 and CDR2 (germline): SQVTM, ANQGSEA. The DNA of the CDR3 is TGCAGCGTTGAAGAACAGGGATTGGGAGATACGCAGTATTTT. Translated, it gives CSVEEQGLGDTQYF.

This chain links TRBV7-9 with TRBJ2-1, with TRBD1 identical over 9 bases. V lost 5 bases, J lost 0 bases, and 5 bases stayed unmatched. Germline-derived CDR1 and CDR2 are SEHNR and FQNEAQ (reference sequence). The CDR3 consists of 16 residues. The CDR3 nucleotides are TGTGCCAGCAGCCAAAGACAGGGGGTCTCCTACAATGAGCAGTTCTTC. Translated, it gives CASSQRQGVSYNEQFF.

The chain links TRBV27 to TRBJ2-1, with 7 nucleotides matching TRBD2. Germline V gene data show CDR1 as MNHEY and CDR2 as SMNVEV (reference sequence). The V segment lost 6 bases and the J segment 4 bases; nucleotides outside the gene matches: 6. This CDR3 has 14 amino acids. The CDR3 sequence is CASSRAGQYNEQFF. The CDR3, as DNA: TGTGCCAGCAGCCGAGCGGGGCAATACAATGAGCAGTTCTTC.

Comments on this clone: The sample has other DNA sequences that encode this CDR3 too. V gene TRBV27 combines with J gene TRBJ2-3, with D possibly matching TRBD1 (5 bases). The CDR3 has 14 amino acids. Germline V CDR1 and CDR2: MNHEY, SMNVEV (reference sequence). V lost 2 bases and J 2 bases, leaving 8 bases between the germline ends. Written as DNA, the CDR3 is TGTGCCAGCAGTTTAATGGGGCCCACAGATACGCAGTATTTT. Its protein product is CASSLMGPTDTQYF.

The DNA of the CDR3 is TGCGCCAGCAGCCAAGACCCGGGGTTCGGAGAGACCCAGTACTTC. Translation gives CASSQDPGFGETQYF. The chain combines TRBV4-1 with TRBJ2-5; TRBD2 might be the D (5 bases). Germline V gene data show CDR1 as MGHRA and CDR2 as YSYEKL. CDR3 length: 15 residues. Trimming removed 0 bases from V and 4 bases from J, with 12 bases in between.